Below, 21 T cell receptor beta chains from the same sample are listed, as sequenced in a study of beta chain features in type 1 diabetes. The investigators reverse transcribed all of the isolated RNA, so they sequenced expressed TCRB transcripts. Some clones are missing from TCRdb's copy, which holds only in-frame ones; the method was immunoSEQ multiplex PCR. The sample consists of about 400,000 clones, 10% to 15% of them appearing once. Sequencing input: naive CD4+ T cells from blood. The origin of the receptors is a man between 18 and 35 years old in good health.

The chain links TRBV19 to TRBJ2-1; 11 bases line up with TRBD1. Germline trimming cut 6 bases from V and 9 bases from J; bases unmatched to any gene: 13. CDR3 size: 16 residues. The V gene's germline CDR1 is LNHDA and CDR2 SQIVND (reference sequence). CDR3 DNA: TGTGCCAGTAGGATTATGGGACAGGGGGGTCCGGGTGAGCAGTTCTTC. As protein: CASRIMGQGGPGEQFF.

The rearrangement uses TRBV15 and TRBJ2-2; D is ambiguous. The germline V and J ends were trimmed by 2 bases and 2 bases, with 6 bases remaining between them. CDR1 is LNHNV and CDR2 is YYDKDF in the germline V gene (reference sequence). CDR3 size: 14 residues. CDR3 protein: CATSRLRNTGELFF. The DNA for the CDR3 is TGTGCCACCAGCAGACTGAGAAACACCGGGGAGCTGTTTTTT.

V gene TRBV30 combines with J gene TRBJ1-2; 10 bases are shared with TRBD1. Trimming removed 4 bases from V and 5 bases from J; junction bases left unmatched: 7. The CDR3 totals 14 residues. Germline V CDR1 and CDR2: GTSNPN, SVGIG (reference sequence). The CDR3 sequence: CAWISTGGAYGYTF. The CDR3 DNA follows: TGTGCCTGGATTTCGACAGGGGGCGCGTATGGCTACACCTTC.

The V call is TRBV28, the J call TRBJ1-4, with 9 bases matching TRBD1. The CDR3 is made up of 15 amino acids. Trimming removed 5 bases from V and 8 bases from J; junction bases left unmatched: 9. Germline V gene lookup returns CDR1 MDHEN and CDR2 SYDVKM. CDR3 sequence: CASSPYRGLSEKLFF. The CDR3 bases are TGTGCCAGCAGTCCTTACAGGGGGCTGTCGGAAAAACTGTTTTTT.

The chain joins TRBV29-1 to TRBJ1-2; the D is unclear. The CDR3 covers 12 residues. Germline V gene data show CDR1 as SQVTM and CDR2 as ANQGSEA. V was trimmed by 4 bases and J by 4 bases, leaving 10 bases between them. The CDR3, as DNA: TGCAGCGTTGTGGCGGGCACCTATGGCTACACCTTC. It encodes CSVVAGTYGYTF.

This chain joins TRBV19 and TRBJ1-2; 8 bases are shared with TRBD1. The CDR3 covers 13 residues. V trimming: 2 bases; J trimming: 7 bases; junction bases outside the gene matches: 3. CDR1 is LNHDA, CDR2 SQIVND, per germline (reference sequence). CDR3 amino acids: CASSIQGARGYTF. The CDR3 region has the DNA TGTGCCAGTAGTATACAGGGGGCGCGTGGCTACACCTTC.

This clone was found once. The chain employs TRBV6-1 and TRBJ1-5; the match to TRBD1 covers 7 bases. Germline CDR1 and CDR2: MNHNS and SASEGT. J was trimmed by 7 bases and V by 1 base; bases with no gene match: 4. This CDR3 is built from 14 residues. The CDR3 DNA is TGTGCCAGCAGTGAAGGGACAGGAGGGCAGCCCCAGCATTTT. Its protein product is CASSEGTGGQPQHF.

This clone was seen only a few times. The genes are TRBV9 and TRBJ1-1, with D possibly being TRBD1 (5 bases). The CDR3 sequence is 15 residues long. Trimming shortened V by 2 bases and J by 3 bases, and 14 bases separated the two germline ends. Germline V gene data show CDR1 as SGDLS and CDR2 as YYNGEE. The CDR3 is CASSVRQSLDTEAFF. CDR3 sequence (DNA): TGTGCCAGCAGCGTCCGACAGAGTCTGGACACTGAAGCTTTCTTT.

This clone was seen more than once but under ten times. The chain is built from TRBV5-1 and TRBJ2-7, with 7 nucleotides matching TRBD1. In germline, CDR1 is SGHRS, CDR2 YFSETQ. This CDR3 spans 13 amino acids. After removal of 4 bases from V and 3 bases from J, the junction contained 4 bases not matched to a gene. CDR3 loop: CASSEGQHYEQYF. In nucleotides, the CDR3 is TGCGCCAGCAGCGAGGGACAGCACTACGAGCAGTACTTC.

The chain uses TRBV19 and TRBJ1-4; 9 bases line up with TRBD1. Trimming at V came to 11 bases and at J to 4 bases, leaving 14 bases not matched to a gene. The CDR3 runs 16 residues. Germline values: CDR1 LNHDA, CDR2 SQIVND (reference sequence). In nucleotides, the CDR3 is TGTGCCGCGAGGGGACAGGGATCGGCCGGTAATGAAAAACTGTTTTTT. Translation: CAARGQGSAGNEKLFF.

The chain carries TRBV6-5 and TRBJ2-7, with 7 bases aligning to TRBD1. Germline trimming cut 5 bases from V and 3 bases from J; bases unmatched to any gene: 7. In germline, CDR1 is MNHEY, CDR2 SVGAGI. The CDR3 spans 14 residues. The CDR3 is CASSRGTDDYEQYF. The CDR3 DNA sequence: TGTGCCAGCAGTCGAGGGACAGATGACTACGAGCAGTACTTC.

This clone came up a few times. The CDR3 coding sequence is TGTGCCAGCAGCTTAATGGCGGGGGGGCAGTTCTTC. Translating gives CASSLMAGGQFF. The J gene is TRBJ2-1, the V gene TRBV7-3, with 8 positions matching TRBD2. V trimming: 1 base; J trimming: 12 bases; junction bases outside the gene matches: 2. The CDR3 spans 12 residues. Germline CDR1 reads SGHTA; CDR2 reads FQGTGA. The full variable domain, its missing parts supplied by reference TRBV7-3 and TRBJ2-1, is GAGVSQTPSNKVTEKGKYVELRCDPISGHTALYWYRQSLGQGPEFLIYFQGTGAADDSGLPNDRFFAVRPEGSVSTLKIQRTERGDSAVYLCASSLMAGGQFFGPGTRLTVL.

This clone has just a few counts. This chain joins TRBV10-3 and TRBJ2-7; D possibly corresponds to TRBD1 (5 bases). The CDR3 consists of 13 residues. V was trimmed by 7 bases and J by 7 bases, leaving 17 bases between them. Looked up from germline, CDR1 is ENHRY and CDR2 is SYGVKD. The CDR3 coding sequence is TGTGCCATCAAGGGGCAGAGCAGTCGGGAGCAGTACTTC. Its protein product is CAIKGQSSREQYF.

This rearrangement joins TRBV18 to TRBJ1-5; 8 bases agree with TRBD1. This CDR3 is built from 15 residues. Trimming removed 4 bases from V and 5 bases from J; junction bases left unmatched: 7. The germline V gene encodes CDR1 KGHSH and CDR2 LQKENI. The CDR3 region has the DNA TGTGCCAGCTCACTACAACCAGGGGGCCATCAGCCCCAGCATTTT. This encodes CASSLQPGGHQPQHF.

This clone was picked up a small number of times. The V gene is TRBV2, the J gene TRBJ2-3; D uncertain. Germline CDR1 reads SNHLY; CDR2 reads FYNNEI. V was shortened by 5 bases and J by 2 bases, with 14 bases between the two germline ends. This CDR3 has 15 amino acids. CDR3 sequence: CASSLHSQSTDTQYF. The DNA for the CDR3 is TGTGCCAGCAGTCTACACAGCCAGTCCACAGATACGCAGTATTTT.

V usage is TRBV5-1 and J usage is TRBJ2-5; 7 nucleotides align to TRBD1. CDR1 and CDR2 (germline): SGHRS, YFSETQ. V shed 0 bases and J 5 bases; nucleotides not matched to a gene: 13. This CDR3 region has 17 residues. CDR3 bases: TGCGCCAGCAGCTTGGAGGGGACAGAATCGTTCGGGGAGACCCAGTACTTC. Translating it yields CASSLEGTESFGETQYF.

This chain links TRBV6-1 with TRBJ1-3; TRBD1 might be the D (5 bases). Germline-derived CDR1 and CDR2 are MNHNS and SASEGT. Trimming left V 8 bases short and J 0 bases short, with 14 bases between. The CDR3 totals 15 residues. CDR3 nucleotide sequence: TGTGCCAGCGCGGGGCAGCCCAACTCTGGAAACACCATATATTTT. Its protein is CASAGQPNSGNTIYF.

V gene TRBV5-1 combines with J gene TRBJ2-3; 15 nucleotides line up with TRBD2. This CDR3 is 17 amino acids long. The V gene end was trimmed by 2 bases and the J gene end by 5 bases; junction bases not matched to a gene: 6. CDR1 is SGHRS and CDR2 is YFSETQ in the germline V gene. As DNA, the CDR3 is TGCGCCAGCAGCTTAAGAGGACTAGCGGGAGGGATAGATACGCAGTATTTT. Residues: CASSLRGLAGGIDTQYF.

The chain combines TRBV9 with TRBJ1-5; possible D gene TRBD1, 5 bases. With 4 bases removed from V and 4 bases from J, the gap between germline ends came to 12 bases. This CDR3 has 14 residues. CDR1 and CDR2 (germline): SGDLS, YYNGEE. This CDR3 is CASSSWGGNQPQHF. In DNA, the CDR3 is TGTGCCAGCAGCAGCTGGGGCGGAAATCAGCCCCAGCATTTT.

This CDR3 is CASSLSLGLAGGETQYF. The CDR3 region has the DNA TGTGCCAGCAGTTTATCGCTCGGACTAGCGGGAGGAGAGACCCAGTACTTC. The chain recombines TRBV27 with TRBJ2-5, with 14 bases identical to TRBD2. The CDR3 sequence is 17 residues long. Germline V lookup: CDR1 MNHEY, CDR2 SMNVEV (reference sequence). Trimming took 0 bases from V and 4 from J; bases not matched to a gene: 4.

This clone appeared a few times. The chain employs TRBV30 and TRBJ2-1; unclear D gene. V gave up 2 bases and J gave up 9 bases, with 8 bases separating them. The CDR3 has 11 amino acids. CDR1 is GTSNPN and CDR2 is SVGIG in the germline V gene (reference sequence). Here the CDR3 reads CAWSSTIEQFF. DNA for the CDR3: TGTGCCTGGAGTAGCACTATTGAGCAGTTCTTC.